Reported below is one T cell receptor beta chain. The record originates from a study of blood T cell repertoires in COVID-19. Study in general: Samples representing acute and convalescent COVID-19 were sourced from the United States, Italy and Spain. PBMCs, B-cell-depleted T cells, or T cells provided the cDNA or gDNA that made up the material.

Original data processing: It was from reference gene primer amplification that nucleated cell counts were estimated. Only in-frame clones appear in the TCRdb table, and some are missing; sequencing was by immunoSEQ multiplex PCR. V and J calls and clone size are those listed in that table; D and trimming were worked out from the DNA. The sample includes about 130,000 clones, about 88% of them seen just once. V shed 6 bases and J 6 bases; nucleotides not matched to a gene: 8. CDR1 and CDR2 from the germline V gene are MGHRA and YSYEKL. This CDR3 comprises 13 residues. Specimen: peripheral blood. The J gene is TRBJ2-7, the V gene TRBV4-1; 7 bases agree with TRBD2. The clonotype was recovered from a woman older than 75 with acute or convalescent COVID-19. The CDR3 DNA is TGCGCCAGCAGGCAACTCGGGGAGGGCGAGCAGTACTTC. This translates into CASRQLGEGEQYF.